This TCR beta chain was sequenced for a study of cytomegalovirus exposure and HLA in healthy donors. Overall study results and limits: A missense DCLRE1C variant was associated with V- and J-gene trimming of TCR beta chains in a later analysis, and an independent cohort replicated the association. Most subjects' HLA-A and HLA-B alleles were reportedly predicted from TCR beta sequences.

The sample holds a few counts of this clone. What it binds is not known. V gave up 2 bases and J gave up 3 bases; unmatched junction bases: 8. Germline V lookup: CDR1 MNHNS, CDR2 SASEGT. The CDR3 sequence is 16 residues long. This PCR relied on a set of 60 Vbeta primers and 13 Jbeta primers. Using immunoSEQ multiplex PCR, the repertoire was profiled, and TCRdb retains in-frame clones only, with some absent. The sample holds about 170,000 clones, under 80% seen once. What was sequenced was PBMCs. The receptor was isolated from a man in his forties or fifties in good health and CMV-seronegative. The rearrangement uses TRBV6-1 and TRBJ1-2, with TRBD1 matching 8 bases. The DNA of the CDR3 is TGTGCCAGCAGTGAAATCTTTGACAGGGGCGACTATGGCTACACCTTC. It translates to CASSEIFDRGDYGYTF.